One and the same sample provided the 28 T cell receptor beta chains below, sequenced in a study of blood T cell repertoires in COVID-19. Using immunoSEQ multiplex PCR, the repertoire was profiled, and TCRdb retains in-frame clones only, with some absent. The sample comprises about 250,000 clones, 85% of which are singletons, and approximately 9.6% rests with the top ten. The sequenced sample consisted of PBMCs or T cells enriched from blood (not recorded which). All receptors come from a woman aged 45-65 years with acute COVID-19.

In its sample, this clone was seen once. J is TRBJ1-1 and V is TRBV11-3; D might be TRBD1 (5 bases). CDR1 is SGHNT and CDR2 is YENEEA in the germline V gene. The CDR3 consists of 13 residues. The V end was cut by 1 base, the J end by 6 bases, with 9 bases between. CDR3 amino acids: CASSLVQGAEAFF. The CDR3, as DNA: TGTGCCAGCAGCTTAGTGCAAGGGGCTGAAGCTTTCTTT.

In DNA form, the CDR3 reads TGTGCCAGCAGCATGGGACAGTATAATTCACCCCTCCACTTT. Protein sequence: CASSMGQYNSPLHF. The gene calls are TRBV9 and TRBJ1-6, with 7 positions matching TRBD1. The CDR3 runs to 14 residues. Trimming cost V 4 bases and J 4 bases; bases outside gene matches: 2. The germline V gene encodes CDR1 SGDLS and CDR2 YYNGEE.

V is TRBV11-2 and J is TRBJ1-6; D gene unclear. Trimming pared 5 bases from V and 3 bases from J, leaving 14 bases between. CDR1 and CDR2 from the germline V gene are SGHAT and FQNNGV. This CDR3 is built from 16 residues. The CDR3 region is CASSLVRGVYNSPLHF. CDR3 sequence (DNA): TGTGCCAGCAGCCTAGTGCGGGGTGTCTATAATTCACCCCTCCACTTT.

This chain connects TRBV20-1 to TRBJ1-1; D is uncertain. V was clipped by 1 base and J by 7 bases, with 7 bases between them. Germline V lookup: CDR1 DFQATT, CDR2 SNEGSKA (reference sequence). The CDR3 spans 11 residues. The DNA of the CDR3 is TGCAGTGCTAGAGGCTTCGGTGAAGCTTTCTTT. Amino acid sequence: CSARGFGEAFF.

The chain employs TRBV25-1 and TRBJ1-1; the match to TRBD1 covers 7 bases. Germline assignment: CDR1 MGHDK and CDR2 SYGVNS. J was trimmed by 3 bases and V by 3 bases; bases with no gene match: 13. CDR3 length: 17 amino acids. CDR3 residues: CASSDPGDRAGYTEAFF. CDR3 sequence (DNA): TGTGCCAGCAGTGACCCTGGAGACAGGGCCGGATACACTGAAGCTTTCTTT.

V and J are TRBV5-5 and TRBJ1-4; 7 nucleotides align to TRBD1. This CDR3 contains 15 residues. With V trimmed by 4 bases and J by 5 bases, 8 bases remained unmatched. CDR1 and CDR2 from the germline V gene are SGHKS and YYEKEE (reference sequence). The CDR3 is CASSLTGTYNEKLFF. CDR3 sequence (DNA): TGTGCCAGCAGCCTGACAGGGACCTACAATGAAAAACTGTTTTTT.

Concerning this clone itself: One end of the junction does not line up with germline, which may come from a read error. The rearrangement links TRBV28 to TRBJ1-5; D possibly corresponds to TRBD1 (5 bases). This CDR3 comprises 13 residues. The germline V gene encodes CDR1 MDHEN and CDR2 SYDVKM. The CDR3 loop is CASSLWSGQPQHF. In DNA form, the CDR3 reads TGTGCCAGCAGCTTATGGTCAGGGCAGCCCCAGCATTTT.

The V call is TRBV10-1, the J call TRBJ1-5, with 9 bases identical to TRBD1. CDR3 length equals 16 residues. The germline V gene has CDR1 WNHNN and CDR2 SYGVQD (reference sequence). V dropped 6 bases and J dropped 0; count of bases not matched to a gene: 6. CDR3 region: CASSRDREYSNQPQHF. The CDR3 region has the DNA TGCGCCAGCAGCCGGGACAGGGAATATAGCAATCAGCCCCAGCATTTT.

The V call is TRBV4-1, the J call TRBJ1-2; D gene uncertain. Trimming stripped 0 bases from V and 8 bases from J, with 13 bases between. The CDR3 contains 14 residues. Germline loops: CDR1 MGHRA, CDR2 YSYEKL. The CDR3 bases are TGCGCCAGCAGCCAAGAAAGATCGGGGTTCGGCTACACCTTC. This encodes CASSQERSGFGYTF.

J is TRBJ2-3 and V is TRBV27; 9 nucleotides line up with TRBD1. Germline CDR1 MNHEY, CDR2 SMNVEV (reference sequence). CDR3 length equals 16 residues. The J segment lost 1 base and the V segment lost 5 bases, leaving 7 bases of the junction unmatched. The CDR3, as DNA: TGTGCCAGCAGTGGACAGAGGACAGGGGGCACAGATACGCAGTATTTT. Encoded protein: CASSGQRTGGTDTQYF.

This clone is a singleton in its sample. This chain joins TRBV5-1 and TRBJ1-1; the match to TRBD1 covers 9 bases. This CDR3 region has 12 residues. CDR1 SGHRS and CDR2 YFSETQ come from the germline V gene. The junction had 2 bases not matched to a gene; V was cut back by 2 bases and J by 9 bases. For the CDR3, the DNA is TGCGCCAGCAGCTTCGGGACAGGGCAAGCTTTCTTT. It codes for CASSFGTGQAFF.

This chain joins TRBV30 and TRBJ2-6, with D tentatively TRBD2 (6 bases). With 0 bases removed from V and 0 bases from J, the gap between germline ends came to 24 bases. This CDR3 has 21 amino acids. Germline-derived CDR1 and CDR2 are GTSNPN and SVGIG (reference sequence). The CDR3 is CAWSVTPPGRFPPSGANVLTF. In DNA, the CDR3 is TGTGCCTGGAGTGTAACCCCCCCGGGGAGGTTCCCTCCCTCTGGGGCCAACGTCCTGACTTTC.

The V call is TRBV5-1, the J call TRBJ1-2; D is possibly TRBD1 (6 bases). This CDR3 is 15 amino acids long. V was clipped by 2 bases and J by 1 base, with 12 bases between them. Per the germline V gene, CDR1 is SGHRS and CDR2 is YFSETQ. The chain's CDR3 is CASSFGDTYNYGYTF. DNA of the CDR3: TGCGCCAGCAGCTTTGGGGACACCTATAACTATGGCTACACCTTC.

This chain uses TRBV4-3 with TRBJ1-2, with D possibly TRBD1 on 5 matching bases. The V gene lost 0 bases and the J gene lost 6 bases, with 17 bases spanning the gap. The CDR3 spans 16 residues. Germline loops: CDR1 LGHNA, CDR2 YSLEER. CDR3 in DNA: TGCGCCAGCAGCCAAGATCTGTCGTCAGGGTTAAATGGCTACACCTTC. Protein: CASSQDLSSGLNGYTF.

The chain links TRBV6-2 or TRBV6-3 to TRBJ2-3; weak D call: TRBD2 (5 bases). Germline V gene data show CDR1 as MNHEY and CDR2 as SVGEGT. Trimming took off 2 bases at V and 2 bases at J, with 11 bases between the two ends. The CDR3 totals 15 residues. The CDR3 protein is CASSYVGGPTDTQYF. Written as DNA, the CDR3 is TGTGCCAGCAGTTACGTTGGAGGCCCCACAGATACGCAGTATTTT.

Only one count was recorded for this clone. The chain recombines TRBV7-2 with TRBJ2-3, with 8 bases fitting TRBD2. V dropped 5 bases and J dropped 2; count of bases not matched to a gene: 15. Per the germline V gene, CDR1 is SGHTA and CDR2 is FQGNSA. The CDR3 loop spans 18 amino acids. The CDR3 bases are TGTGCCAGCAGCCCGGAAGGGGCGGGGGGCCATTACACAGATACGCAGTATTTT. It encodes CASSPEGAGGHYTDTQYF.

The rearrangement links TRBV5-1 to TRBJ1-1, with 9 positions matching TRBD1. J gave up 1 base and V 3 bases, and 1 base lay outside the gene matches. The CDR3 is made up of 14 amino acids. Germline V lookup: CDR1 SGHRS, CDR2 YFSETQ. This chain's CDR3 is CASSSQGANTEAFF. The CDR3 bases are TGCGCCAGCAGCTCACAGGGGGCGAACACTGAAGCTTTCTTT.

The chain has TRBV6-1 and TRBJ1-2; tentative D call: TRBD1 (5 bases). CDR1 MNHNS and CDR2 SASEGT come from the germline V gene. V lost 2 bases to trimming and J lost 2 bases, with 12 bases between them. The CDR3 spans 15 residues. The CDR3 protein is CASSENSGGNYGYTF. CDR3 DNA: TGTGCCAGCAGTGAAAACTCGGGGGGAAACTATGGCTACACCTTC.

The chain is built from TRBV10-1 and TRBJ2-5, with 9 positions matching TRBD1. Germline trimming cut 2 bases from V and 4 bases from J; bases unmatched to any gene: 8. CDR3 length equals 16 residues. CDR1 WNHNN and CDR2 SYGVQD come from the germline V gene (reference sequence). CDR3 nucleotide sequence: TGCGCCAGCAGTGAGCCGGGACAGGGATGGGGAGAGACCCAGTACTTC. Translating gives CASSEPGQGWGETQYF.

This clone was seen once. J is TRBJ1-6 and V is TRBV5-1; 8 bases are shared with TRBD1. Per the germline V gene, CDR1 is SGHRS and CDR2 is YFSETQ. The CDR3 spans 15 residues. With V trimmed by 0 bases and J by 7 bases, 3 bases remained unmatched. The chain's CDR3 is CASSLETGGNSPLHF. CDR3 nucleotides: TGCGCCAGCAGCTTGGAAACAGGGGGGAATTCACCCCTCCACTTT.

V is TRBV30 and J is TRBJ2-2, with D possibly matching TRBD1 (5 bases). Trimming shortened V by 4 bases and J by 1 base, and 19 bases separated the two germline ends. CDR3 length: 17 amino acids. Germline V lookup: CDR1 GTSNPN, CDR2 SVGIG (reference sequence). CDR3 sequence (DNA): TGTGCCTGGAAAAGCAGGGCAAGCAGAGTGAACACCGGGGAGCTGTTTTTT. It specifies CAWKSRASRVNTGELFF.

V gene TRBV6-2 or TRBV6-3 combines with J gene TRBJ2-1, with TRBD2 identical over 11 bases. V trimming: 5 bases; J trimming: 6 bases; junction bases outside the gene matches: 6. CDR1 MNHEY and CDR2 SVGEGT come from the germline V gene. CDR3 length: 15 amino acids. CDR3 protein: CASSPPGLAVNEQFF. The CDR3, as DNA: TGTGCCAGCAGTCCACCGGGACTAGCGGTCAATGAGCAGTTCTTC.

The V call is TRBV4-3, the J call TRBJ1-1; D uncertain. The CDR3 extends over 14 amino acids. Trimming removed 0 bases from V and 5 bases from J, with 10 bases in between. Germline CDR1 reads LGHNA; CDR2 reads YSLEER. The CDR3 DNA follows: TGCGCCAGCAGCCAAGATTTCTCTCAGACTGAAGCTTTCTTT. Translation: CASSQDFSQTEAFF.

This chain connects TRBV14 to TRBJ1-6; tentatively, D is TRBD1 (6 bases). The CDR3 is 14 residues long. Germline V lookup: CDR1 SGHDN, CDR2 FVKESK. The germline V and J ends were trimmed by 2 bases and 10 bases, with 12 bases remaining between them. The CDR3 DNA follows: TGTGCCAGCAGCCAACAGGGGAGGGGATCACCCCTCCACTTT. This gives the protein CASSQQGRGSPLHF.

This chain joins TRBV11-3 and TRBJ2-1; D is undetermined. CDR3 length: 13 amino acids. Per the germline V gene, CDR1 is SGHNT and CDR2 is YENEEA. V was trimmed by 4 bases and J by 8 bases, leaving 12 bases between them. CDR3 DNA sequence: TGTGCCAGCAGCTCCAACAGAAGCTATGAGCAGTTCTTC. It codes for CASSSNRSYEQFF.

The gene calls are TRBV5-1 and TRBJ2-2; D is unclear. V was pared by 1 base and J by 2 bases, with 6 bases between. The CDR3 contains 14 residues. The germline CDR1 and CDR2 sequences are SGHRS and YFSETQ. CDR3 protein: CASSLNSNTGELFF. CDR3 coding DNA: TGCGCCAGCAGCTTGAACAGCAACACCGGGGAGCTGTTTTTT.

This sequence joins TRBV5-1 and TRBJ2-3; maybe TRBD1 (5 bases). CDR1 and CDR2 from the germline V gene are SGHRS and YFSETQ. V was trimmed by 4 bases and J by 1 base, leaving 16 bases between them. CDR3 length equals 16 residues. The CDR3 loop is CASSTQVQGGTDTQYF. In DNA, the CDR3 is TGCGCCAGCAGCACTCAGGTCCAGGGCGGCACAGATACGCAGTATTTT.

The CDR3 loop reads CASNPLAEDTQYF. The CDR3 DNA reads TGTGCCAGCAACCCACTAGCGGAAGATACGCAGTATTTT. The chain couples TRBV7-2 to TRBJ2-3; TRBD2 agrees at 8 bases. CDR1 SGHTA and CDR2 FQGNSA come from the germline V gene. V lost 7 bases to trimming and J lost 5 bases; unmatched junction nucleotides: 5. The CDR3 has 13 residues.